This T cell receptor beta chain was found in a study of T cells expressing NK-cell markers. Overall study context: The authors derived TCR beta repertoires from sorted CD3+CD56+NKG2C+, CD3+CD56+NKG2C- and CD3+CD56-NKG2C+ T cells.

In regard to this clonotype: Its antigen is not known.

Regarding the study as a whole: Leadership of the CD3+CD56-NKG2C+ fraction also belonged to these clonotypes in a handful of donors.

UMIs were included in TCR beta cDNA generated by 5'RACE template switching. TCRdb reprocessed the 5' RACE reads and keeps a single row for each CDR3 protein, giving no DNA. The table for this sample gives roughly 430,000 distinct CDR3 sequences. CDR3 length: 14 amino acids. The germline V gene has CDR1 SGHVS and CDR2 FNYEAQ. The chain carries TRBV7-6 and TRBJ2-3; there is no DNA to check the TCRdb D call of TRBD1. This receptor was identified in a woman between 18 and 75 years old in good health. The sequencing input was blood T cells: a sorted CD56 or NKG2C T cell subset, CD4+ or CD8+ T cells, or bulk PBMC T cells (not recorded which). The CDR3 loop reads CASSPTGPGDTQYF.